Below, 3 T cell receptor beta chains from the same sample are listed, as sequenced in a study of long-term antiretroviral therapy in people with HIV. Samples were assayed with immunoSEQ v3.0 at survey level. The table came from immunoSEQ multiplex PCR; TCRdb's copy has only in-frame clones and leaves some out. The sample has fewer than 45,000 clones, 90% to 95% seen once. The sample here was unsorted PBMCs, taken 4.1 years after starting antiretroviral therapy. These receptors came from a woman in her 50s with HIV.

In DNA, the CDR3 is TGTGCCAGTAGTGTTATGGGGCCACTCTCTGGGGCCAACGTCCTGACTTTC. As protein: CASSVMGPLSGANVLTF. This chain connects TRBV19 to TRBJ2-6; possibly TRBD1 for D (5 bases). CDR1 and CDR2 (germline): LNHDA, SQIVND (reference sequence). The CDR3 has 17 residues. V lost 5 bases and J 0 bases, leaving 14 bases between the germline ends.

The rearrangement joins TRBV7-3 to TRBJ1-2; 7 bases map to TRBD1. The CDR3 loop spans 15 amino acids. Germline V gene lookup returns CDR1 SGHTA and CDR2 FQGTGA. Trimming at V came to 3 bases and at J to 4 bases, leaving 8 bases not matched to a gene. DNA for the CDR3: TGTGCCAGCAGCTTCTCTGCCGGGACAGTCTATGGCTACACCTTC. Translated, it gives CASSFSAGTVYGYTF. The entire variable domain, with the rest obtained from reference TRBV7-3 and TRBJ1-2, is as follows: GAGVSQTPSNKVTEKGKYVELRCDPISGHTALYWYRQSLGQGPEFLIYFQGTGAADDSGLPNDRFFAVRPEGSVSTLKIQRTERGDSAVYLCASSFSAGTVYGYTFGSGTRLTVV.

The chain couples TRBV19 to TRBJ2-7; 10 bases agree with TRBD1. CDR1 and CDR2 from the germline V gene are LNHDA and SQIVND (reference sequence). The junction had 3 bases not matched to a gene; V was cut back by 1 base and J by 3 bases. The CDR3 is made up of 15 amino acids. DNA of the CDR3: TGTGCCAGTAGTATAGGACAGGGGGCAGGCTACGAGCAGTACTTC. Its translation is CASSIGQGAGYEQYF.